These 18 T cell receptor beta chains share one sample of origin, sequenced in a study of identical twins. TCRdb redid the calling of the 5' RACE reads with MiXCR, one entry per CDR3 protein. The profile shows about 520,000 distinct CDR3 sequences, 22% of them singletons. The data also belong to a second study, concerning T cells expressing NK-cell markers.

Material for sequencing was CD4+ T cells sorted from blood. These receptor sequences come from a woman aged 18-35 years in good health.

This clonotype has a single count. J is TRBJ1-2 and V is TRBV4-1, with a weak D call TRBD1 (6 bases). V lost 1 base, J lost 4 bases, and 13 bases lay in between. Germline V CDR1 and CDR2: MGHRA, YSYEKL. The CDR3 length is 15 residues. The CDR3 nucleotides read TGCGCCAGCAGCCAAGGGGGGGCGCGTACCTATGGCTACACCTTC. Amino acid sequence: CASSQGGARTYGYTF.

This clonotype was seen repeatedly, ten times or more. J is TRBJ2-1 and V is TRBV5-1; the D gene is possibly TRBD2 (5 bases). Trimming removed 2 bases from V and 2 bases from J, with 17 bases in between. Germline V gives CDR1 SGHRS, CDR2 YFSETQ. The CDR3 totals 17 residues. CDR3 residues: CASSLGLGSSPYNEQFF. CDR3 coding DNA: TGCGCCAGCAGCTTAGGGCTAGGATCTAGCCCCTACAATGAGCAGTTCTTC.

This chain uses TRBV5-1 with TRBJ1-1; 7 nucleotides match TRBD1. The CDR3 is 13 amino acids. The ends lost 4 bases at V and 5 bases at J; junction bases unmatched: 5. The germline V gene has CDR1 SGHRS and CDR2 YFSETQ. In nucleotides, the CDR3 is TGCGCCAGCAGCGATGGACAGGCGACTGAAGCTTTCTTT. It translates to CASSDGQATEAFF.

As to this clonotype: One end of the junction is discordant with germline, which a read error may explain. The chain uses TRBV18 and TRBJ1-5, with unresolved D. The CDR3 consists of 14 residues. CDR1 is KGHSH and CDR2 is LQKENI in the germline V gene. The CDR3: CASSSDVPNQPQHF. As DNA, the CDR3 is TGTGCCAGCTCATCGGACGTCCCCAATCAGCCTCAGCATTTT.

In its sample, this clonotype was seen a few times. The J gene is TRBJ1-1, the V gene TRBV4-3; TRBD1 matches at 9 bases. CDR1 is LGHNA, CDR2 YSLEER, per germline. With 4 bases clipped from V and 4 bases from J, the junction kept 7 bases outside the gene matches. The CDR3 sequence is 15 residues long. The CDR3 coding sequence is TGCGCCAGCAGCCCGACAGGGGGTTGGAGCACTGAAGCTTTCTTT. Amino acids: CASSPTGGWSTEAFF.

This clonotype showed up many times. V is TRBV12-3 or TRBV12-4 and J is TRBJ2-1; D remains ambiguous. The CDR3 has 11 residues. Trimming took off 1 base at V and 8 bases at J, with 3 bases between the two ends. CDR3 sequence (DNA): TGTGCCAGCAGTTTAGTTCATGAGCAGTTCTTC. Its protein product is CASSLVHEQFF.

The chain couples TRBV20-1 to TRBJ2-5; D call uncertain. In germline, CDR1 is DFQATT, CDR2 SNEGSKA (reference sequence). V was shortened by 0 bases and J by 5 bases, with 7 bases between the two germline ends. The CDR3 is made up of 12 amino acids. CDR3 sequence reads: CSARDLRETQYF. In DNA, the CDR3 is TGCAGTGCTAGAGATCTTCGGGAGACCCAGTACTTC.

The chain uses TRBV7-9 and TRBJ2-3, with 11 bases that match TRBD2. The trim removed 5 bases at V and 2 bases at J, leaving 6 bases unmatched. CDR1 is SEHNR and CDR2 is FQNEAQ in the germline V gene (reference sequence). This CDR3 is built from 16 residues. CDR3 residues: CASSQTSGGLTDTQYF. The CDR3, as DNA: TGTGCCAGCAGCCAAACTAGCGGGGGTCTCACAGATACGCAGTATTTT.

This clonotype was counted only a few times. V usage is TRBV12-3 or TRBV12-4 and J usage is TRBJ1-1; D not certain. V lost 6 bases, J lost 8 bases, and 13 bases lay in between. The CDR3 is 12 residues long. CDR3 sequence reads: CASSPTRLEAFF. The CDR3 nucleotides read TGTGCCAGCAGCCCAACCCGGCTAGAAGCTTTCTTT.

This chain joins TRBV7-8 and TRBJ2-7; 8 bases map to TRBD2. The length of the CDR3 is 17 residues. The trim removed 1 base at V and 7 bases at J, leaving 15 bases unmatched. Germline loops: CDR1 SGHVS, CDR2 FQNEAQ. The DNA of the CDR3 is TGTGCCAGCAGCTTAGGTTGGGAGGCTCGGGGGGGGAGAGAGCAGTACTTC. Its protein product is CASSLGWEARGGREQYF.

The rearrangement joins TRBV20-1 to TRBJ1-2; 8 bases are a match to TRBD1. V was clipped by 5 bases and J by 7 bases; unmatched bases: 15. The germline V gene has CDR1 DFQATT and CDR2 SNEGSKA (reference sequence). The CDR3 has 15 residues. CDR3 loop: CSAAPTSQGAGGYTF. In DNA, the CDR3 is TGCAGTGCTGCGCCGACAAGCCAGGGGGCGGGTGGCTACACCTTC.

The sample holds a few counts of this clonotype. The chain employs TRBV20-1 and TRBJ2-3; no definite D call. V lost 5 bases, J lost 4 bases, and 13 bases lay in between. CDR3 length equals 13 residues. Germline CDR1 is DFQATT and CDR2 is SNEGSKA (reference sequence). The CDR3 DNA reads TGCAGTGCTCCCATGAACGCCGCAGATACGCAGTATTTT. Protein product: CSAPMNAADTQYF.

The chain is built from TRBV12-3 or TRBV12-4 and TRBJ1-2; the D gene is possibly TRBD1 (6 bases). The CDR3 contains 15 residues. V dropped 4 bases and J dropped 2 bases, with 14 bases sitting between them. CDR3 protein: CASSYLSQGNYGYTF. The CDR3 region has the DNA TGTGCCAGCAGTTATCTTTCACAGGGAAACTATGGCTACACCTTC.

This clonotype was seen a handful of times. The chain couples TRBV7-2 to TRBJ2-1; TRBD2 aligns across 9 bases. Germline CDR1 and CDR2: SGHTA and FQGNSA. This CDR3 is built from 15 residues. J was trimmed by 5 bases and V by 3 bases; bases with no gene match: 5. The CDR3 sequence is CASSFSGSVNNEQFF. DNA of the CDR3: TGTGCCAGCAGCTTTAGCGGGAGTGTGAACAATGAGCAGTTCTTC.

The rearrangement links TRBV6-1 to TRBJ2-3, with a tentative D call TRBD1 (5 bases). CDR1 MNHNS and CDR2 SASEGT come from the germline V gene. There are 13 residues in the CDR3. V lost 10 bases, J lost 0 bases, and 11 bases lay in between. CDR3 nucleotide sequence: TGTGCCACTAAGCAGGGAAGCACAGATACGCAGTATTTT. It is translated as CATKQGSTDTQYF.

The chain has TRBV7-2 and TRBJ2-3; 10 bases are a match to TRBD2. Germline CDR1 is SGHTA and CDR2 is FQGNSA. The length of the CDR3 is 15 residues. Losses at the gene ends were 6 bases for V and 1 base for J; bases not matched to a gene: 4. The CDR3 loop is CASSSLAGGTDTQYF. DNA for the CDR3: TGTGCCAGCAGTTCTCTAGCGGGAGGCACAGATACGCAGTATTTT.

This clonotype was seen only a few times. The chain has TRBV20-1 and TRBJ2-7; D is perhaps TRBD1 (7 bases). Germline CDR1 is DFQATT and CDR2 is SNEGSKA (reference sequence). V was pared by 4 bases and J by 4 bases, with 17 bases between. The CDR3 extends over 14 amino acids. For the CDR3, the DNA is TGCAGTGCTAAAAACAGGGGAGGATCATACGAGCAGTACTTC. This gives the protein CSAKNRGGSYEQYF.

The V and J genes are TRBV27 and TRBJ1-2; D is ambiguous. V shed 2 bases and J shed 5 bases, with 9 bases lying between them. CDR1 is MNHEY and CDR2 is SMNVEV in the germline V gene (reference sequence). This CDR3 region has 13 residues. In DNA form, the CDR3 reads TGTGCCAGCAGTTTAAAAGGAGGGTATGGCTACACCTTC. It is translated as CASSLKGGYGYTF.